Shown below are 23 T cell receptor beta chains from a single sample sequenced in a study of T-cell reconstitution after alpha-beta-depleted transplantation in children. TCRbeta library preparation incorporated unique molecular identifiers. MiXCR, applied by TCRdb to the PCR reads, yields one record per CDR3 protein. The sample contains about 240,000 distinct CDR3 sequences, roughly 23% of which appear only once. This sample comprised PBMCs, obtained before TCRalphabeta/CD19-depleted stem cell transplant. These receptors all stem from a girl aged 2-9 years with Fanconi anemia, due to receive a stem cell transplant.

This clonotype showed up many times. This sequence joins TRBV20-1 and TRBJ2-1, with D uncertain. Germline CDR1 DFQATT, CDR2 SNEGSKA (reference sequence). The CDR3 is made up of 16 amino acids. V shed 0 bases and J shed 2 bases, with 14 bases lying between them. CDR3 nucleotides: TGCAGTGCTAGAGACAACGGGCTAGTTCCCTACAATGAGCAGTTCTTC. Translated, it gives CSARDNGLVPYNEQFF.

This clonotype was seen more than once but under ten times. V is TRBV7-9 and J is TRBJ2-7; TRBD1 aligns across 8 bases. The ends lost 3 bases at V and 6 bases at J; junction bases unmatched: 16. Germline V gene sequence: CDR1 SEHNR, CDR2 FQNEAQ (reference sequence). The CDR3 runs 17 residues. This CDR3 reads CASSLFASWTGIPEQYF. The CDR3 region has the DNA TGTGCCAGCAGCTTGTTCGCATCTTGGACAGGGATCCCCGAGCAGTACTTC. Variable domain in full (rest from reference TRBV7-9 and TRBJ2-7): DTGVSQNPRHKITKRGQNVTFRCDPISEHNRLYWYRQTLGQGPEFLTYFQNEAQLEKSRLLSDRFSAERPKGSFSTLEIQRTEQGDSAMYLCASSLFASWTGIPEQYFGPGTRLTVT.

This clonotype was seen many times. The genes are TRBV5-1 and TRBJ2-7, with D perhaps matching TRBD2 (7 bases). The CDR3 extends over 15 amino acids. Trimming stripped 4 bases from V and 2 bases from J, with 16 bases between. Germline CDR1 is SGHRS and CDR2 is YFSETQ. This CDR3 is CASSLGQTSTYEQYF. The DNA of the CDR3 is TGCGCCAGCAGCCTTGGACAGACTAGCACCTACGAGCAGTACTTC. Variable domain in full (rest from reference TRBV5-1 and TRBJ2-7): KAGVTQTPRYLIKTRGQQVTLSCSPISGHRSVSWYQQTPGQGLQFLFEYFSETQRNKGNFPGRFSGRQFSNSRSEMNVSTLELGDSALYLCASSLGQTSTYEQYFGPGTRLTVT.

The chain links TRBV7-9 to TRBJ2-7; 10 nucleotides match TRBD1. J lost 6 bases, V lost 5 bases, and 10 bases had no gene match. CDR1 SEHNR and CDR2 FQNEAQ come from the germline V gene (reference sequence). The length of the CDR3 is 15 residues. The CDR3 protein is CASSQTGTGVSEQYF. The CDR3 bases are TGTGCCAGCAGCCAGACCGGGACAGGGGTAAGCGAGCAGTACTTC.

This clonotype was detected many times. The chain links TRBV29-1 to TRBJ1-2; D unresolved. Between the trimmed V and J ends, which lost 3 bases and 2 bases, there was a span of 16 bases. The CDR3 runs to 15 residues. The germline V gene has CDR1 SQVTM and CDR2 ANQGSEA. The CDR3 DNA reads TGCAGCGTTGAGTCCGCCCCGGCAAGGAACTATGGCTACACCTTC. Protein: CSVESAPARNYGYTF.

This rearrangement joins TRBV29-1 to TRBJ2-1; TRBD2 matches 13 bases. CDR1 is SQVTM and CDR2 is ANQGSEA in the germline V gene. The CDR3 is 16 amino acids. Trimming cost V 7 bases and J 9 bases; bases outside gene matches: 15. Written as DNA, the CDR3 is TGCAGCGGGAAGGGACTAGCGGGGCCATTTACCGCTGAGCAGTTCTTC. As protein: CSGKGLAGPFTAEQFF.

This clonotype turned up a few times. This CDR3 reads CSAREPPGQWSYEQYF. In DNA, the CDR3 is TGCAGTGCCCGAGAACCGCCGGGACAGTGGTCCTACGAGCAGTACTTC. V is TRBV20-1 and J is TRBJ2-7; 7 bases line up with TRBD1. This CDR3 comprises 16 residues. J gave up 1 base and V 6 bases, and 15 bases lay outside the gene matches. Per the germline V gene, CDR1 is DFQATT and CDR2 is SNEGSKA (reference sequence).

This clonotype came up a few times. This CDR3 is CSARVIVQAPLISYEQYF. CDR3 bases: TGCAGTGCTAGAGTAATAGTACAGGCTCCCCTGATCTCCTACGAGCAGTACTTC. The V and J genes are TRBV20-1 and TRBJ2-7; D is possibly TRBD1 (5 bases). The CDR3 consists of 18 residues. The V gene's germline CDR1 is DFQATT and CDR2 SNEGSKA (reference sequence). Trimming left V 1 base short and J 0 bases short, with 22 bases between.

This clonotype was counted many times. The chain carries TRBV12-3 or TRBV12-4 and TRBJ2-3; TRBD2 matches 14 bases. This CDR3 contains 16 residues. The trim removed 5 bases at V and 5 bases at J, leaving 6 bases unmatched. Here the CDR3 DNA reads TGTGCCAGCAGTCCTCCGGGACTAGCGGGAGTAGATACGCAGTATTTT. It yields the protein CASSPPGLAGVDTQYF.

This clonotype was observed many times. This chain links TRBV10-3 with TRBJ1-5, with TRBD1 matching over 8 bases. The CDR3 contains 13 residues. Germline assignment: CDR1 ENHRY and CDR2 SYGVKD. Trimming removed 6 bases from V and 7 bases from J; junction bases left unmatched: 5. The DNA for the CDR3 is TGTGCCATCAGGGACAGGGTAGAACAGCCCCAGCATTTT. Residues: CAIRDRVEQPQHF.

This clonotype was found a few times. The chain uses TRBV27 and TRBJ2-7; weak D call: TRBD1 (6 bases). V was clipped by 6 bases and J by 6 bases, with 15 bases between them. Germline-derived CDR1 and CDR2 are MNHEY and SMNVEV (reference sequence). The CDR3 covers 13 residues. CDR3 sequence reads: CASSFGQTFEQYF. In nucleotides, the CDR3 is TGTGCCAGCAGCTTTGGACAGACTTTCGAGCAGTACTTC.

This clonotype was seen ten or more times. V usage is TRBV30 and J usage is TRBJ2-1; D remains ambiguous. The CDR3 runs to 14 residues. Germline-derived CDR1 and CDR2 are GTSNPN and SVGIG (reference sequence). Trimming removed 2 bases at V and 8 bases at J, with 16 bases between. CDR3 loop: CAWSFVGPRDEQFF. The CDR3 DNA follows: TGTGCCTGGAGTTTTGTGGGTCCTAGGGATGAGCAGTTCTTC.

This clonotype was observed a few times. The rearrangement joins TRBV20-1 to TRBJ2-1; no clear D gene. The CDR3 spans 11 residues. Per germline, CDR1 DFQATT and CDR2 SNEGSKA (reference sequence). The V end lost 2 bases, the J end lost 7 bases, and 6 bases lay between the germline ends. Here the CDR3 reads CSARRSNEQFF. In DNA, the CDR3 is TGCAGTGCTAGAAGGTCGAATGAGCAGTTCTTC.

In DNA, the CDR3 is TGTGCCAGCAGCTTTTTGGGTACCGGGGAGCTGTTTTTT. Translated: CASSFLGTGELFF. The chain is built from TRBV7-3 and TRBJ2-2; unclear D gene. Germline values: CDR1 SGHTA, CDR2 FQGTGA. The CDR3 has 13 residues. The V end lost 3 bases, the J end lost 5 bases, and 7 bases lay between the germline ends.

This clonotype was seen many times. The CDR3 DNA reads TGTGCCACCAAAGAGGGGCAGGCTACCTACGAGCAGTACTTC. It yields the protein CATKEGQATYEQYF. This rearrangement joins TRBV15 to TRBJ2-7; D tentatively reads TRBD1 or TRBD2 (5 bases each). Trimming shortened V by 7 bases and J by 2 bases, and 15 bases separated the two germline ends. The length of the CDR3 is 14 residues. Germline V CDR1 and CDR2: LNHNV, YYDKDF (reference sequence).

V usage is TRBV11-2 and J usage is TRBJ2-2; 8 bases agree with TRBD1. The CDR3 totals 15 residues. V was pared by 5 bases and J by 7 bases, with 9 bases of the junction left unmatched. Per the germline V gene, CDR1 is SGHAT and CDR2 is FQNNGV. In DNA form, the CDR3 reads TGTGCCAGCAGCCTAGGACAGGGAGGTAACGGGGAGCTGTTTTTT. As protein: CASSLGQGGNGELFF.

This clonotype was recorded a few times. V is TRBV2 and J is TRBJ1-2; possibly TRBD1 for D (5 bases). The CDR3 covers 13 residues. V was trimmed by 3 bases and J by 6 bases, leaving 11 bases between them. CDR1 and CDR2 from the germline V gene are SNHLY and FYNNEI. CDR3 nucleotides: TGTGCCAGCAGTGACGGAGGGGTGGATGGCTACACCTTC. Translating gives CASSDGGVDGYTF.

This clonotype turned up a few times. This sequence joins TRBV12-3 or TRBV12-4 and TRBJ1-2; the D is unclear. Trimming took off 2 bases at V and 0 bases at J, with 4 bases between the two ends. The CDR3 sequence is 13 residues long. CDR3 sequence reads: CASSLPPNYGYTF. Here the CDR3 DNA reads TGTGCCAGCAGTTTACCTCCTAACTATGGCTACACCTTC.

This clonotype was detected a few times. V usage is TRBV20-1 and J usage is TRBJ1-1; D is undetermined. Germline CDR1 is DFQATT and CDR2 is SNEGSKA (reference sequence). The CDR3 totals 12 residues. Trimming pared 1 base from V and 0 bases from J, leaving 3 bases between. CDR3 nucleotides: TGCAGTGCTAGAGGTATGAACACTGAAGCTTTCTTT. Encoded protein: CSARGMNTEAFF.

In its sample, this clonotype was seen a few times. This chain connects TRBV29-1 to TRBJ2-7; no clear D gene. Germline CDR1 and CDR2: SQVTM and ANQGSEA. This CDR3 has 14 amino acids. CDR3 protein: CTLPLTQLLYEQYF. The CDR3 DNA reads TGCACCCTCCCACTTACCCAGTTATTGTACGAGCAGTACTTC.

This clonotype showed up many times. The chain is built from TRBV24-1 and TRBJ1-1; TRBD1 agrees at 9 bases. The ends lost 5 bases at V and 2 bases at J; junction bases unmatched: 8. Germline V gene sequence: CDR1 KGHDR, CDR2 SFDVKD. The CDR3 runs 16 residues. The CDR3 nucleotides read TGTGCCACCAGTGCCCATCCGGGACAGGGTAACACTGAAGCTTTCTTT. Translation gives CATSAHPGQGNTEAFF.

This chain connects TRBV6-4 to TRBJ1-6, with 7 bases identical to TRBD1. The V segment lost 11 bases and the J segment 0 bases; nucleotides outside the gene matches: 4. The CDR3 loop spans 14 amino acids. Germline CDR1 and CDR2: MRHNA and SNTAGT. CDR3 DNA sequence: TGTGCCGGCCGGGACAGCTCCTATAATTCACCCCTCCACTTT. Translation: CAGRDSSYNSPLHF.

This clonotype was counted between two and nine times. CDR3 sequence (DNA): TGTGCCAGCGGGGGAAGAAGCTACAATGAGCAGTTCTTC. Translating gives CASGGRSYNEQFF. V usage is TRBV6-1 and J usage is TRBJ2-1; tentatively, D is TRBD1 or TRBD2 (5 bases each). Trimming stripped 8 bases from V and 3 bases from J, with 11 bases between. The CDR3 has 13 amino acids. CDR1 and CDR2 (germline): MNHNS, SASEGT.